The 8 T cell receptor beta chains below come from one sample, sequenced in a study of T cell responses to AZD1222 COVID-19 vaccine. Libraries were prepared by immunoSEQ multiplex PCR; TCRdb keeps only in-frame clonotypes and omits some of them. The profile shows 120,000 or so clones, 88% of them singletons. Specimen: peripheral blood, collected on day 0 of AZD1222 vaccination. These receptors all come from an adult in good health.

The chain recombines TRBV18 with TRBJ2-2, with D tentatively TRBD2 (5 bases). V lost 3 bases and J 6 bases, leaving 14 bases between the germline ends. The CDR3 is made up of 15 amino acids. Germline CDR1 reads KGHSH; CDR2 reads LQKENI. CDR3 DNA sequence: TGTGCCAGCTCACCGTTCCAGAAGGACTCCGGGGAGCTGTTTTTT. As protein: CASSPFQKDSGELFF.

The V call is TRBV9, the J call TRBJ1-6; 7 nucleotides line up with TRBD1. Trimming at V came to 7 bases and at J to 7 bases, leaving 8 bases not matched to a gene. CDR1 and CDR2 (germline): SGDLS, YYNGEE. The CDR3 loop spans 14 amino acids. For the CDR3, the DNA is TGTGCCAGCGGTTATACAGGGGCCAATTCACCCCTCCACTTT. This encodes CASGYTGANSPLHF.

This chain uses TRBV4-1 with TRBJ2-1; maybe TRBD1 (5 bases). The V end lost 4 bases, the J end lost 13 bases, and 14 bases lay between the germline ends. Germline CDR1 and CDR2: MGHRA and YSYEKL. There are 12 residues in the CDR3. Here the CDR3 DNA reads TGCGCCAGCAGCCTGGCAGGGTCGCCTCAGTTCTTC. Protein sequence: CASSLAGSPQFF.

The J gene is TRBJ2-7, the V gene TRBV3-1 (or the pseudogene TRBV3-2), with TRBD1 matching 11 bases. Germline V gene sequence: CDR1 LGHDT, CDR2 YNNKEL (reference sequence). The CDR3 runs to 17 residues. The ends lost 0 bases at V and 4 bases at J; junction bases unmatched: 8. The CDR3 loop is CASSQDLGQGARYEQYF. The CDR3, as DNA: TGTGCCAGCAGCCAAGATTTAGGACAGGGGGCGAGATACGAGCAGTACTTC.

This clone was seen only once. V gene TRBV19 combines with J gene TRBJ2-1, with 10 bases lining up with TRBD2. The ends lost 3 bases at V and 4 bases at J; junction bases unmatched: 3. Germline V CDR1 and CDR2: LNHDA, SQIVND (reference sequence). CDR3 size: 15 residues. CDR3 sequence reads: CASSISSGRYNEQFF. The DNA of the CDR3 is TGTGCCAGTAGTATCTCTAGCGGGAGATACAATGAGCAGTTCTTC.

The chain carries TRBV14 and TRBJ1-1; maybe TRBD1 (5 bases). The germline CDR1 and CDR2 sequences are SGHDN and FVKESK. The CDR3 runs 15 residues. V dropped 5 bases and J dropped 1 base, with 14 bases sitting between them. CDR3 DNA sequence: TGTGCCAGCAGCGTAACAGGACATGCGAACACTGAAGCTTTCTTT. Its protein is CASSVTGHANTEAFF.

The chain recombines TRBV6-5 with TRBJ1-4; TRBD1 is a possible D gene (6 bases). V was shortened by 6 bases and J by 5 bases, with 16 bases between the two germline ends. The CDR3 runs 15 residues. Germline CDR1 MNHEY, CDR2 SVGAGI. CDR3 sequence (DNA): TGTGCCAGCAGGGGGGGCGGCACTGGGAATGAAAAACTGTTTTTT. Translated, it gives CASRGGGTGNEKLFF.

The chain joins TRBV27 to TRBJ2-7; 9 nucleotides align to TRBD1. The germline V gene encodes CDR1 MNHEY and CDR2 SMNVEV (reference sequence). V lost 2 bases and J lost 3; bases outside the gene matches: 5. The CDR3 covers 15 residues. The CDR3 here is CASSLMGQGIYEQYF. For the CDR3, the DNA is TGTGCCAGCAGTTTAATGGGACAGGGAATCTACGAGCAGTACTTC.